This T cell receptor beta chain was identified in a study of blood T cell repertoires in COVID-19. Methods used by the authors: Reference gene primer amplification gave estimated nucleated cell counts. The method was immunoSEQ multiplex PCR; TCRdb's version includes in-frame clones alone and lacks a portion of them. The V and J calls and clone size come from that table; D and trimming were worked out from the DNA. This table holds 200,000 or so clones, roughly 80% found once. Cohort placement rested on clinical history that participants reported themselves. This CDR3 comprises 13 residues. V was pared by 8 bases and J by 0 bases, with 10 bases between. Germline V gene data show CDR1 as MNHNS and CDR2 as SASEGT.

This TCR was recovered from a man in his forties who had recovered from COVID-19. Material: PBMCs or T cells enriched from blood (not recorded which). The gene calls are TRBV6-1 and TRBJ1-1; D is uncertain. The DNA for the CDR3 is TGTGCCAGCTACCCTAATATGAACACTGAAGCTTTCTTT. Translation: CASYPNMNTEAFF.